These T cell receptor beta chains were read from a single sample in a study of control samples from healthy donors and cancer patients. Libraries were prepared by immunoSEQ multiplex PCR; TCRdb keeps only in-frame clonotypes and omits some of them. This sample has about 13,000 clones, with approximately 77% found just once. The sequencing sample was made of formalin-fixed, paraffin-embedded tissue. These TCRs come from a male donor with melanoma. The CDR3 runs from the conserved cysteine through the conserved F or W. Each record gives: CDR3 DNA, CDR3 protein, D gene, J gene, clone size, V gene. A D gene is named only where the DNA matches it firmly. Some rows have no size entry. The others give once, few or many, or a class for an expanded clone.

CDR3 DNA: TGCAGCGTTGAGACGAACACTGAAGCTTTCTTT; CDR3 protein: CSVETNTEAFF; D gene: NA; J gene: TRBJ1-1; clone size: NA; V gene: TRBV29-1
CDR3 DNA: TGTGCCAGCAGCGTAGGTGGGGGTGCTAATGAAAAACTGTTTTTT; CDR3 protein: CASSVGGGANEKLFF; D gene: NA; J gene: TRBJ1-4; clone size: NA; V gene: TRBV9
CDR3 DNA: TGTGCCAGCAGCCCTAATGCTAGGACCGAAGCTAACTATGGCTACACCTTC; CDR3 protein: CASSPNARTEANYGYTF; D gene: NA; J gene: TRBJ1-2; clone size: once; V gene: TRBV4-2
CDR3 DNA: TGTGCCAGCAGCCCGAAAGATAGGGGGCGCTACGAGCAGTACTTC; CDR3 protein: CASSPKDRGRYEQYF; D gene: TRBD1; J gene: TRBJ2-7; clone size: NA; V gene: TRBV3-1/TRBV3-2
CDR3 DNA: TGCGCCAGCAGCCCACATGCTAGCGGAGGAGAGACCCAGTACTTC; CDR3 protein: CASSPHASGGETQYF; D gene: TRBD2; J gene: TRBJ2-5; clone size: few; V gene: TRBV5-1
CDR3 DNA: TGTGCCAGCAGCTCCGGACGCAGCTCCTACGAGCAGTACTTC; CDR3 protein: CASSSGRSSYEQYF; D gene: NA; J gene: TRBJ2-7; clone size: NA; V gene: TRBV9
CDR3 DNA: TGTGCCAGCAGTTTATCTTCAGGGCTGTCTAATGAAAAACTGTTTTTT; CDR3 protein: CASSLSSGLSNEKLFF; D gene: NA; J gene: TRBJ1-4; clone size: NA; V gene: TRBV28
CDR3 DNA: TGTGCCAGCAGCCGCGACTGGAGCTCTGGAAACACCATATATTTT; CDR3 protein: CASSRDWSSGNTIYF; D gene: NA; J gene: TRBJ1-3; clone size: NA; V gene: TRBV7-2
CDR3 DNA: TGTGCCAGCAGCGCAACAGTGTTGGGAGAGCAGTACTTC; CDR3 protein: CASSATVLGEQYF; D gene: NA; J gene: TRBJ2-7; clone size: NA; V gene: TRBV7-2
CDR3 DNA: TGTGCCACCGCAGCCGGGGGGGGGAGCAATCAGCCCCAGCATTTT; CDR3 protein: CATAAGGGSNQPQHF; D gene: NA; J gene: TRBJ1-5; clone size: NA; V gene: TRBV2
CDR3 DNA: TGTGCCAGCAGCCTTGGCCAGGGCACAGATACGCAGTATTTT; CDR3 protein: CASSLGQGTDTQYF; D gene: NA; J gene: TRBJ2-3; clone size: NA; V gene: TRBV11-3
CDR3 DNA: TGTGCCAGCAGCTTGGGGTTCACAGATACGCAGTATTTT; CDR3 protein: CASSLGFTDTQYF; D gene: NA; J gene: TRBJ2-3; clone size: few; V gene: TRBV5-6
CDR3 DNA: TGTGCCAGTAGTCCCCGGACTGGGAACACCGGGGAGCTGTTTTTT; CDR3 protein: CASSPRTGNTGELFF; D gene: NA; J gene: TRBJ2-2; clone size: NA; V gene: TRBV19
CDR3 DNA: TGCGCCAGCAGCTTAACAGATACGCAGTATTTT; CDR3 protein: CASSLTDTQYF; D gene: NA; J gene: TRBJ2-3; clone size: NA; V gene: TRBV5-1
CDR3 DNA: TGTGCCAGCCTTGGGGGGGGCCCAGATACGCAGTATTTT; CDR3 protein: CASLGGGPDTQYF; D gene: NA; J gene: TRBJ2-3; clone size: NA; V gene: TRBV18
CDR3 DNA: TGTGCCATCAGTGCAGTTAACTATGGCTACACCTTC; CDR3 protein: CAISAVNYGYTF; D gene: NA; J gene: TRBJ1-2; clone size: NA; V gene: TRBV10-3
CDR3 DNA: TGTGCCAGCAGCTTGGGACAGGGGAAGAGGAACACTGAAGCTTTCTTT; CDR3 protein: CASSLGQGKRNTEAFF; D gene: TRBD1; J gene: TRBJ1-1; clone size: NA; V gene: TRBV5-4
CDR3 DNA: TGCGCCAGCAGCTTGTACCCTCACTACGAGCAGTACTTC; CDR3 protein: CASSLYPHYEQYF; D gene: NA; J gene: TRBJ2-7; clone size: NA; V gene: TRBV5-1
CDR3 DNA: TGTGCCTGGAGTGCAACGGGGGTCCAAGAGACCCAGTACTTC; CDR3 protein: CAWSATGVQETQYF; D gene: NA; J gene: TRBJ2-5; clone size: NA; V gene: TRBV30
CDR3 DNA: TGTGCCAGCAGTTACTACCCAGCGGGGGGGCTTAGGACCGGGGAGCTGTTTTTT; CDR3 protein: CASSYYPAGGLRTGELFF; D gene: TRBD2; J gene: TRBJ2-2; clone size: NA; V gene: TRBV6-2/TRBV6-3
CDR3 DNA: TGTGCCAGCAGTTACCCCGGGACAGGGGGAAACATTCAGTACTTC; CDR3 protein: CASSYPGTGGNIQYF; D gene: TRBD1; J gene: TRBJ2-4; clone size: NA; V gene: TRBV6-2/TRBV6-3
CDR3 DNA: TGTGCCAGCAGCTTAGTGGCGGGTAATGACGCCGGGGAGCTGTTTTTT; CDR3 protein: CASSLVAGNDAGELFF; D gene: NA; J gene: TRBJ2-2; clone size: NA; V gene: TRBV7-8
CDR3 DNA: TGTGCCAGCAGCTCAGGCTGGGGGATCGGGGAGCTGTTTTTT; CDR3 protein: CASSSGWGIGELFF; D gene: NA; J gene: TRBJ2-2; clone size: NA; V gene: TRBV11-2
CDR3 DNA: TGTGCCAGCAGCTTTTCCGGGGCCAACGTCCTGACTTTC; CDR3 protein: CASSFSGANVLTF; D gene: NA; J gene: TRBJ2-6; clone size: NA; V gene: TRBV11-2
CDR3 DNA: TGTGCCAGCAGCTTTTGGACAGGGGGCACCGGGGAGCTGTTTTTT; CDR3 protein: CASSFWTGGTGELFF; D gene: TRBD1; J gene: TRBJ2-2; clone size: NA; V gene: TRBV7-9
CDR3 DNA: TGCGCCAGCAGCTTGGGGTTATCATTGTCCCCCGGAGGGTATTACTATGGCTACACCTTC; CDR3 protein: CASSLGLSLSPGGYYYGYTF; D gene: NA; J gene: TRBJ1-2; clone size: NA; V gene: TRBV5-1
CDR3 DNA: TGTGCCAGCAGCTTTTGGACAGGGGATTTCCCCTACGAGCAGTACTTC; CDR3 protein: CASSFWTGDFPYEQYF; D gene: TRBD1; J gene: TRBJ2-7; clone size: NA; V gene: TRBV5-5
CDR3 DNA: TGTGCCAGCAGCTTAGCGACAGGGGTCGAGCAGTACTTC; CDR3 protein: CASSLATGVEQYF; D gene: TRBD1; J gene: TRBJ2-7; clone size: NA; V gene: TRBV7-9
CDR3 DNA: TGCGCCAGCAGCTTTAAACCGGGTGCCTCTGGAAACACCATATATTTT; CDR3 protein: CASSFKPGASGNTIYF; D gene: NA; J gene: TRBJ1-3; clone size: NA; V gene: TRBV5-1
CDR3 DNA: TGTGCCAGCAGCTTAGGGGTTTCCTATGGCTACACCTTC; CDR3 protein: CASSLGVSYGYTF; D gene: NA; J gene: TRBJ1-2; clone size: NA; V gene: TRBV7-9
CDR3 DNA: TGTGCCAGCAGCCAAGCCCATGGATCTTATACGCAGTATTTT; CDR3 protein: CASSQAHGSYTQYF; D gene: NA; J gene: TRBJ2-3; clone size: NA; V gene: TRBV14
CDR3 DNA: TGTGCCAATAGTATAGGAACAAATACGCAGTATTTT; CDR3 protein: CANSIGTNTQYF; D gene: NA; J gene: TRBJ2-3; clone size: once; V gene: TRBV19
CDR3 DNA: TGTGCCAGCAGTGACTCGAGGGGAGGGACAGATACGCAGTATTTT; CDR3 protein: CASSDSRGGTDTQYF; D gene: TRBD2; J gene: TRBJ2-3; clone size: NA; V gene: TRBV6-4
CDR3 DNA: TGTGCCAGCAGTGACCGGGGATGGAAGACCCAGTACTTC; CDR3 protein: CASSDRGWKTQYF; D gene: NA; J gene: TRBJ2-5; clone size: NA; V gene: TRBV6-1
CDR3 DNA: TGTGCCAGCAGCCAAGATCTCCCGGGGGCAGCTTCCGAGCAGTACTTC; CDR3 protein: CASSQDLPGAASEQYF; D gene: NA; J gene: TRBJ2-7; clone size: NA; V gene: TRBV4-2
CDR3 DNA: TGCGCCAGCAGCTTGTCCCCGGCAACCACTTACGAAGCTTTCTTT; CDR3 protein: CASSLSPATTYEAFF; D gene: NA; J gene: TRBJ1-1; clone size: few; V gene: TRBV5-1
CDR3 DNA: TGTGCCAGCTTACCGGAGGGGGCCAAAAACATTCAGTACTTC; CDR3 protein: CASLPEGAKNIQYF; D gene: NA; J gene: TRBJ2-4; clone size: NA; V gene: TRBV18
CDR3 DNA: TGTGCCAGCAGAGACAGGGGGAACACCGGGGAGCTGTTTTTT; CDR3 protein: CASRDRGNTGELFF; D gene: TRBD1; J gene: TRBJ2-2; clone size: few; V gene: TRBV2
CDR3 DNA: TGTGCCAGCAGCGTAGACGTGTCCACAGATACGCAGTATTTT; CDR3 protein: CASSVDVSTDTQYF; D gene: NA; J gene: TRBJ2-3; clone size: NA; V gene: TRBV9
CDR3 DNA: TGTGCCAGCAGTGATCCTCGCCAGAATAACTATGGCTACACCTTC; CDR3 protein: CASSDPRQNNYGYTF; D gene: NA; J gene: TRBJ1-2; clone size: NA; V gene: TRBV6-1